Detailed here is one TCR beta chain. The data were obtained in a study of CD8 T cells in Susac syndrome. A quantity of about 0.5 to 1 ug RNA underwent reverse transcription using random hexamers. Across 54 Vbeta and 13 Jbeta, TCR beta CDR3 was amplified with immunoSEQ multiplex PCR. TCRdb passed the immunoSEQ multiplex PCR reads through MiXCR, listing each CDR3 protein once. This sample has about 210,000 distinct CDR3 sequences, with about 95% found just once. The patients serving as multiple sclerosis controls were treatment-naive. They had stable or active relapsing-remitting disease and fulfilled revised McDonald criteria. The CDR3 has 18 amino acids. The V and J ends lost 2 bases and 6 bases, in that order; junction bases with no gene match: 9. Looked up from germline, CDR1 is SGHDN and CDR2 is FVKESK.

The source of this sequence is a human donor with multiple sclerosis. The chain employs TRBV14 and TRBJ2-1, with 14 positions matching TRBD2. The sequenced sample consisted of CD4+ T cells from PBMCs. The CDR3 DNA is TGTGCCAGCAGCCAACCCGGGACTAGCGGGGGTCGTCTCAATGAGCAGTTCTTC. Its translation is CASSQPGTSGGRLNEQFF.